This TCR beta chain was captured in a study of vaccination effects on CD4 cells after COVID-19. Overall study context: Two doses of either BNT162b2 or mRNA-1273 were given to each participant. Study-wide findings and caveats: Long after vaccination, the clones induced by infection and by vaccine shrank markedly in size. In vaccinees who were healthy, merely 1 out of 255 vaccine-induced clones cross-reacted with common cold coronaviruses.

Note on this clone: Its antigen is not identified.

Repertoires were generated with immunoSEQ multiplex PCR, while TCRdb's copy carries only in-frame clones and drops some. Of under 80,000 clones in the sample, more than 60% were seen once. CDR1 is SGHRS and CDR2 is YFSETQ in the germline V gene. This CDR3 is 19 amino acids long. Germline trimming cut 4 bases from V and 3 bases from J; bases unmatched to any gene: 16. Sequencing was preceded by expansion of antigen-specific CD4+ T cells with viral peptide pools in the ViraFEST assay. Researchers isolated CD4+ T cells once less than twelve days of culture had elapsed. Vaccinees lacked prior SARS-CoV-2 infection and tested negative for nucleocapsid antibodies.

The chain couples TRBV5-1 to TRBJ2-3, with 11 bases that match TRBD2. Source: CD4+ T cells from PBMCs cultured with SARS-CoV-2 spike peptides, taken before COVID-19 vaccination. The source is a human donor who received a COVID-19 vaccine. The DNA of the CDR3 is TGCGCCAGCAGCATAAAAACTAGCGGGGGCGGATGGAGGACAGATACGCAGTATTTT. This encodes CASSIKTSGGGWRTDTQYF.